This paragraph reports one T cell receptor (beta chain). Its antigen is not known. The V and J ends lost 1 base and 8 bases respectively, with 6 bases between them. This CDR3 is built from 12 residues. Germline lookup yields CDR1 MNHEY and CDR2 SVGAGI. A second roughly 6 to 11 cycle PCR used barcoded and J-beta primers. Every sample gave at least 2.5 million paired-end reads containing CDR3. One entry per CDR3 protein, called by TCRdb with MiXCR from the 5' RACE reads. The profile covers around 940,000 distinct CDR3 sequences, with around 54% appearing a single time and 20% to 25% taken by the ten largest. The data are from a study of blood T cells in healthy people across ages. Points from the study as a whole: It was the long-lived donors that had more naive CD4+ cells and higher diversity than aged donors. It was held that diversity estimates obtained from one million T cells represented underestimates.

V and J are TRBV6-5 and TRBJ2-1, with unresolved D. The TCR sequence derives from a woman aged 55-70 years in good health. The sequenced sample was blood. Written as DNA, the CDR3 is TGTGCCAGCAGTTACTGGCAGGATGAGCAGTTCTTC. Translation gives CASSYWQDEQFF.